The clone carrying this TCR beta chain was found many times. TCRdb redid the calling of the 5' RACE reads with MiXCR, one entry per CDR3 protein. The sample comprises approximately 340,000 distinct CDR3 sequences, about 9.5% of which are singletons, and roughly 18% rests with the top ten. This entry comes from a study of T cells after yellow fever vaccination. The V gene lost 4 bases and the J gene lost 6 bases, with 10 bases spanning the gap. CDR1 and CDR2 (germline): SQVTM, ANQGSEA. This CDR3 has 12 residues. The sequenced sample was PBMCs, obtained on the day of the first yellow fever vaccination. V gene TRBV29-1 combines with J gene TRBJ1-5; the D gene is possibly TRBD1 (6 bases). The receptor's source is a man aged 18 to 35 who received the YFV17D yellow fever vaccine. DNA for the CDR3: TGCAGCGTTGGACAGGCGGGTCAGCCCCAGCATTTT. Translation: CSVGQAGQPQHF.